The 21 T cell receptor beta chains presented below share a single source sample, sequenced in a study of T-cell memory formation after mild COVID-19. TCRdb reprocessed the 5' RACE reads with MiXCR, giving one entry per CDR3 protein. This sample has under 400,000 distinct CDR3 sequences, with about 21% found just once. Sequenced sample: PBMCs or a T cell subset sorted from them (not recorded which). The receptors originated from an adult woman who had mild COVID-19 (a few samples of this study predate the infection). Cell type and time point are not known.

This chain connects TRBV29-1 to TRBJ2-5; 9 nucleotides match TRBD1. The CDR3 totals 13 residues. Germline V CDR1 and CDR2: SQVTM, ANQGSEA. V was pared by 4 bases and J by 5 bases, with 5 bases of the junction left unmatched. The CDR3 here is CSVVQGASETQYF. The DNA for the CDR3 is TGCAGCGTTGTACAGGGGGCGAGTGAGACCCAGTACTTC. The variable domain in full, completed from reference TRBV29-1 and TRBJ2-5, reads SAVISQKPSRDICQRGTSLTIQCQVDSQVTMMFWYRQQPGQSLTLIATANQGSEATYESGFVIDKFPISRPNLTFSTLTVSNMSPEDSSIYLCSVVQGASETQYFGPGTRLLVL.

The V and J genes are TRBV5-1 and TRBJ2-5; 10 bases fit TRBD2. This CDR3 has 17 amino acids. V lost 1 base, J lost 0 bases, and 6 bases stayed unmatched. Germline V CDR1 and CDR2: SGHRS, YFSETQ. The CDR3: CASSLIGLAEYQETQYF. The CDR3 DNA reads as TGCGCCAGCAGCTTGATCGGACTAGCGGAGTACCAAGAGACCCAGTACTTC.

This clonotype appeared a few times. The chain carries TRBV7-3 and TRBJ1-1; TRBD1 is a possible D gene (5 bases). The CDR3 has 13 residues. Trimming stripped 1 base from V and 8 bases from J, with 11 bases between. Germline V lookup: CDR1 SGHTA, CDR2 FQGTGA. Written as DNA, the CDR3 is TGTGCCAGCAGCTTAAGCCAGGGACTAGAAGCTTTCTTT. Translated, it gives CASSLSQGLEAFF. Variable domain in full (rest from reference TRBV7-3 and TRBJ1-1): GAGVSQTPSNKVTEKGKYVELRCDPISGHTALYWYRQSLGQGPEFLIYFQGTGAADDSGLPNDRFFAVRPEGSVSTLKIQRTERGDSAVYLCASSLSQGLEAFFGQGTRLTVV.

This clonotype occurred a few times. This chain connects TRBV15 to TRBJ1-2; D may be TRBD1 (5 bases). The germline CDR1 and CDR2 sequences are LNHNV and YYDKDF (reference sequence). The CDR3 covers 14 residues. Trimming took off 6 bases at V and 8 bases at J, with 19 bases between the two ends. The DNA of the CDR3 is TGTGCCACCAGGCGAGGTGTCGACAGCTGGGGCTACACCTTC. It encodes CATRRGVDSWGYTF.

This clonotype has only a few counts. J is TRBJ2-1 and V is TRBV2, with no clear D. This CDR3 region has 14 residues. Per the germline V gene, CDR1 is SNHLY and CDR2 is FYNNEI. Between the trimmed V and J ends, which lost 4 bases and 0 bases, there was a span of 7 bases. The CDR3 here is CASSGESSYNEQFF. Written as DNA, the CDR3 is TGTGCCAGCAGTGGTGAGAGCTCCTACAATGAGCAGTTCTTC.

The rearrangement joins TRBV3-1 to TRBJ2-7; D unresolved. Trimming took off 4 bases at V and 2 bases at J, with 6 bases between the two ends. The germline V gene has CDR1 LGHDT and CDR2 YNNKEL (reference sequence). This CDR3 spans 12 amino acids. The CDR3 DNA reads TGTGCCAGCAGCCGTACCGCCTACGAGCAGTACTTC. It specifies CASSRTAYEQYF.

This clonotype appeared a few times. The chain links TRBV4-1 to TRBJ1-1, with 7 bases identical to TRBD1. The germline V gene encodes CDR1 MGHRA and CDR2 YSYEKL. The CDR3 is 13 residues long. Trimming removed 1 base from V and 6 bases from J; junction bases left unmatched: 2. The CDR3 bases are TGCGCCAGCAGCCAAGTGCAGGGGGCTGAAGCTTTCTTT. Protein: CASSQVQGAEAFF.

The J gene is TRBJ2-7, the V gene TRBV6-5; perhaps TRBD2 as D (6 bases). Between the trimmed V and J ends, which lost 2 bases and 5 bases, there was a span of 16 bases. Germline CDR1 is MNHEY and CDR2 is SVGAGI. The CDR3 contains 15 residues. The CDR3 protein is CASSYNPPPGDEQYF. The CDR3 nucleotides read TGTGCCAGCAGTTACAACCCCCCGCCGGGAGACGAGCAGTACTTC.

This clonotype was detected only a few times. This chain links TRBV4-1 with TRBJ2-1; 12 bases align to TRBD2. The CDR3 covers 14 residues. The ends lost 8 bases at V and 8 bases at J; junction bases unmatched: 7. Germline-derived CDR1 and CDR2 are MGHRA and YSYEKL. The CDR3 nucleotides read TGCGCCAGCGCCCTAGCGGGGGGGTATTATGAGCAGTTCTTC. Its translation is CASALAGGYYEQFF.

J is TRBJ2-2 and V is TRBV7-8; D may be TRBD1 (5 bases). Trimming stripped 4 bases from V and 5 bases from J, with 14 bases between. CDR1 is SGHVS, CDR2 FQNEAQ, per germline. This CDR3 region has 15 residues. CDR3 nucleotide sequence: TGTGCCAGCAGCTCCCGGCAGGGATTGACCGGGGAGCTGTTTTTT. Translated, it gives CASSSRQGLTGELFF.

V is TRBV6-2 or TRBV6-3 and J is TRBJ1-6, with 9 bases fitting TRBD1. Germline V gene sequence: CDR1 MNHEY, CDR2 SVGEGT. The ends lost 7 bases at V and 7 bases at J; junction bases unmatched: 5. CDR3 length: 14 amino acids. DNA of the CDR3: TGTGCCAGCAAACGGACAGGGGAGAATTCACCCCTCCACTTT. This sequence encodes CASKRTGENSPLHF.

This clonotype has only a few counts. The genes are TRBV7-3 and TRBJ1-1; 7 nucleotides line up with TRBD1. This CDR3 has 14 residues. CDR1 and CDR2 (germline): SGHTA, FQGTGA. V lost 5 bases, J lost 4 bases, and 7 bases stayed unmatched. CDR3 region: CASSTRGSGTEAFF. The CDR3 DNA is TGTGCCAGCAGCACCAGGGGGTCGGGCACTGAAGCTTTCTTT.

The chain combines TRBV20-1 with TRBJ2-7; unclear D gene. Trimming took off 0 bases at V and 5 bases at J, with 11 bases between the two ends. This CDR3 spans 13 amino acids. CDR1 and CDR2 from the germline V gene are DFQATT and SNEGSKA (reference sequence). DNA of the CDR3: TGCAGTGCTAGAGAGATAGGATCCCACGAGCAGTACTTC. Its translation is CSAREIGSHEQYF.

This clonotype appeared a few times. The CDR3 here is CASSIGSPGSLGQYF. CDR3 bases: TGTGCCAGTAGTATAGGGAGTCCCGGGTCGCTGGGGCAGTACTTC. The chain employs TRBV19 and TRBJ2-7; D gene ambiguous. Germline values: CDR1 LNHDA, CDR2 SQIVND (reference sequence). V was shortened by 1 base and J by 9 bases, with 19 bases between the two germline ends. The CDR3 spans 15 residues. The full variable domain, rest sourced from reference TRBV19 and TRBJ2-7, is DGGITQSPKYLFRKEGQNVTLSCEQNLNHDAMYWYRQDPGQGLRLIYYSQIVNDFQKGDIAEGYSVSREKKESFPLTVTSAQKNPTAFYLCASSIGSPGSLGQYFGPGTRLTVT.

The chain is built from TRBV7-3 and TRBJ2-7; 7 bases fit TRBD2. Germline lookup yields CDR1 SGHTA and CDR2 FQGTGA. V shed 2 bases and J 2 bases; nucleotides not matched to a gene: 3. This CDR3 has 14 amino acids. CDR3 amino acids: CASSLERGAYEQYF. The DNA for the CDR3 is TGTGCCAGCAGCTTAGAGCGGGGTGCCTACGAGCAGTACTTC.

This clonotype came up a few times. The chain is built from TRBV7-2 and TRBJ2-3; 15 positions match TRBD2. CDR3 length equals 16 residues. Looked up from germline, CDR1 is SGHTA and CDR2 is FQGNSA. J was trimmed by 6 bases and V by 6 bases; bases with no gene match: 7. The CDR3 DNA sequence: TGTGCCAGCAGTAGAGCCGGGACTAGCGGGAGGGATACGCAGTATTTT. Its protein is CASSRAGTSGRDTQYF.

In its sample, this clonotype was seen a few times. This chain joins TRBV19 and TRBJ2-7; D possibly matches TRBD1 or TRBD2 (5 bases each). Germline lookup yields CDR1 LNHDA and CDR2 SQIVND (reference sequence). The V end was cut by 4 bases, the J end by 6 bases, with 13 bases between. The CDR3 sequence is 13 residues long. The CDR3 sequence: CASSRDLLSEQYF. DNA for the CDR3: TGTGCCAGTAGTAGGGACCTCCTGTCCGAGCAGTACTTC.

This clonotype occurred a few times. The J gene is TRBJ2-1, the V gene TRBV9; D possibly corresponds to TRBD1 (6 bases). V lost 3 bases and J lost 4, with 14 bases in between. This CDR3 comprises 15 residues. Germline V gene lookup returns CDR1 SGDLS and CDR2 YYNGEE. CDR3 DNA sequence: TGTGCCAGCAGCGAAGGACAGACGGTGTACAATGAGCAGTTCTTC. The encoded protein is CASSEGQTVYNEQFF.

At least ten counts were recorded for this clonotype. The rearrangement links TRBV4-3 to TRBJ2-5; maybe TRBD1 (6 bases). This CDR3 has 16 amino acids. The germline V gene has CDR1 LGHNA and CDR2 YSLEER. Trimming pared 0 bases from V and 5 bases from J, leaving 16 bases between. DNA of the CDR3: TGCGCCAGCAGCCAAGATTGGTTGGGGGCTGTTGAGACCCAGTACTTC. Protein: CASSQDWLGAVETQYF.

This clonotype has just a few counts. The genes are TRBV7-9 and TRBJ2-4; 7 positions match TRBD1. Trimming removed 6 bases from V and 0 bases from J; junction bases left unmatched: 5. Germline V CDR1 and CDR2: SEHNR, FQNEAQ (reference sequence). CDR3 length: 15 amino acids. The CDR3 spells CASRGTELAKNIQYF. CDR3 in DNA: TGTGCCAGCAGGGGGACAGAGCTAGCCAAAAACATTCAGTACTTC.

This clonotype was seen only a few times. The chain uses TRBV5-1 and TRBJ2-3; D unresolved. Germline assignment: CDR1 SGHRS and CDR2 YFSETQ. The V end was cut by 7 bases, the J end by 0 bases, with 21 bases between. The CDR3 totals 17 residues. In nucleotides, the CDR3 is TGCGCCAGCCAGAGAAGAGGTGGCCTAACGAGCACAGATACGCAGTATTTT. Its protein is CASQRRGGLTSTDTQYF.